Listed below are T cell receptor beta chains from one sample, sequenced in a study of beta chain features in type 1 diabetes. Using immunoSEQ multiplex PCR, the repertoire was profiled, and TCRdb retains in-frame clones only, with some absent. The sample lists about 710,000 clones; around 15% were seen once. The specimen was naive CD4+ T cells from blood. The receptors shown here come from a man between 18 and 29 years old with type 1 diabetes. Both conserved end residues are part of each CDR3. Each record gives: D gene, V gene, clone size, J gene, CDR3 protein, CDR3 DNA. A D gene is named only where the DNA matches it firmly. Some rows have no size entry. The others give once, few or many, or a class for an expanded clone.

D gene: -; V gene: TRBV15; clone size: -; J gene: TRBJ1-3; CDR3 protein: CATSRDRRPGNTIYF; CDR3 DNA: TGTGCCACCAGCAGGGATCGGAGACCTGGAAACACCATATATTTT
D gene: TRBD1; V gene: TRBV2; clone size: -; J gene: TRBJ2-7; CDR3 protein: CASSGQGAESREQYF; CDR3 DNA: TGTGCCAGCAGTGGCCAGGGGGCAGAGTCACGGGAGCAGTACTTC
D gene: -; V gene: TRBV11-3; clone size: few; J gene: TRBJ2-7; CDR3 protein: CASSLGGSSYEQYF; CDR3 DNA: TGTGCCAGCAGCTTAGGCGGCAGCTCCTACGAGCAGTACTTC
D gene: TRBD1; V gene: TRBV6-1; clone size: -; J gene: TRBJ2-7; CDR3 protein: CASRAGTGKAEQYF; CDR3 DNA: TGTGCCAGCCGGGCAGGGACAGGGAAAGCGGAGCAGTACTTC
D gene: -; V gene: TRBV6-1; clone size: -; J gene: TRBJ1-2; CDR3 protein: CASSEGQLPTSNYGYTF; CDR3 DNA: TGTGCCAGCAGTGAAGGGCAACTCCCGACCTCTAACTATGGCTACACCTTC
D gene: TRBD1; V gene: TRBV25-1; clone size: -; J gene: TRBJ2-6; CDR3 protein: CASSLQGARGANVLTF; CDR3 DNA: TGTGCCAGCAGTCTACAGGGGGCGCGTGGGGCCAACGTCCTGACTTTC
D gene: TRBD1; V gene: TRBV18; clone size: -; J gene: TRBJ1-5; CDR3 protein: CASSLDRGQGNQPQHF; CDR3 DNA: TGTGCCAGCTCCCTGGACAGGGGGCAGGGCAATCAGCCCCAGCATTTT
D gene: -; V gene: TRBV29-1; clone size: -; J gene: TRBJ2-5; CDR3 protein: CSVEDSGRRIQETQYF; CDR3 DNA: TGCAGCGTTGAAGACTCGGGACGGAGGATACAAGAGACCCAGTACTTC
D gene: -; V gene: TRBV29-1; clone size: few; J gene: TRBJ1-4; CDR3 protein: CSVGAGSATNEKLFF; CDR3 DNA: TGCAGCGTTGGGGCGGGGTCAGCAACTAATGAAAAACTGTTTTTT
D gene: TRBD1; V gene: TRBV28; clone size: -; J gene: TRBJ2-7; CDR3 protein: CASGDRAYEQYF; CDR3 DNA: TGTGCCAGCGGGGACAGAGCCTACGAGCAGTACTTC
D gene: -; V gene: TRBV28; clone size: few; J gene: TRBJ1-2; CDR3 protein: CAARTHYGYTF; CDR3 DNA: TGTGCCGCCCGGACACACTATGGCTACACCTTC
D gene: -; V gene: TRBV5-1; clone size: -; J gene: TRBJ1-5; CDR3 protein: CASSLVGGGQPQHF; CDR3 DNA: TGCGCCAGCAGCTTGGTAGGGGGAGGACAGCCCCAGCATTTT
D gene: -; V gene: TRBV7-2; clone size: few; J gene: TRBJ2-1; CDR3 protein: CASKERASYNEQFF; CDR3 DNA: TGTGCCAGCAAGGAGCGGGCCTCCTACAATGAGCAGTTCTTC
D gene: -; V gene: TRBV10-3; clone size: -; J gene: TRBJ1-5; CDR3 protein: CAIREGGGQPQHF; CDR3 DNA: TGTGCCATCAGAGAAGGGGGAGGGCAGCCCCAGCATTTT
D gene: -; V gene: TRBV2; clone size: -; J gene: TRBJ2-1; CDR3 protein: CASSERGPEQFF; CDR3 DNA: TGTGCCAGCAGTGAAAGGGGTCCTGAGCAGTTCTTC
D gene: -; V gene: TRBV5-1; clone size: -; J gene: TRBJ2-1; CDR3 protein: CASSLEAGSYNEQFF; CDR3 DNA: TGCGCCAGCAGCTTGGAGGCGGGCTCCTACAATGAGCAGTTCTTC
D gene: -; V gene: TRBV7-6; clone size: once; J gene: TRBJ2-2; CDR3 protein: CASSQRSWDTGELFF; CDR3 DNA: TGTGCCAGCAGTCAACGTTCCTGGGACACCGGGGAGCTGTTTTTT
D gene: TRBD1; V gene: TRBV7-9; clone size: few; J gene: TRBJ2-4; CDR3 protein: CASSRGQGKNIQYF; CDR3 DNA: TGTGCCAGCAGCCGAGGACAGGGAAAAAACATTCAGTACTTC
D gene: -; V gene: TRBV5-1; clone size: few; J gene: TRBJ2-3; CDR3 protein: CASSLGSGTTDTQYF; CDR3 DNA: TGCGCCAGCAGCTTGGGGTCAGGGACCACAGATACGCAGTATTTT
D gene: -; V gene: TRBV7-2; clone size: -; J gene: TRBJ2-1; CDR3 protein: CASSLVTGLNNEQFF; CDR3 DNA: TGTGCCAGCAGCTTAGTGACAGGCCTCAACAATGAGCAGTTCTTC
D gene: -; V gene: TRBV28; clone size: -; J gene: TRBJ1-2; CDR3 protein: CASSLVHGYTF; CDR3 DNA: TGTGCCAGCAGTTTAGTGCATGGCTACACCTTC
D gene: TRBD1; V gene: TRBV5-1; clone size: few; J gene: TRBJ2-2; CDR3 protein: CASSPPGQGLTGELFF; CDR3 DNA: TGCGCCAGCAGTCCGCCGGGACAGGGTTTAACCGGGGAGCTGTTTTTT
D gene: -; V gene: TRBV9; clone size: -; J gene: TRBJ1-2; CDR3 protein: CASSVAEGSYGYTF; CDR3 DNA: TGTGCCAGCAGCGTAGCTGAGGGTTCCTATGGCTACACCTTC
D gene: -; V gene: TRBV6-1; clone size: few; J gene: TRBJ2-6; CDR3 protein: CASSDSGANVLTF; CDR3 DNA: TGTGCCAGCAGCGACTCTGGGGCCAACGTCCTGACTTTC
D gene: -; V gene: TRBV2; clone size: few; J gene: TRBJ1-5; CDR3 protein: CASSEEAGRNQPQHF; CDR3 DNA: TGTGCCAGCAGTGAAGAAGCAGGGAGGAATCAGCCCCAGCATTTT
D gene: -; V gene: TRBV4-3; clone size: few; J gene: TRBJ1-2; CDR3 protein: CASSQDNDNLNYGYTF; CDR3 DNA: TGCGCCAGCAGCCAAGATAATGATAACCTTAACTATGGCTACACCTTC